This T cell receptor (beta chain) was profiled in a study of cytomegalovirus exposure and HLA in healthy donors. Study-wide findings and caveats: Earlier analysis found most TCR beta V segments productive about 90% or about 30% of the time. TCR beta chains numbering about 160 were designated cytomegalovirus-associated.

CDR3 length: 15 amino acids. The germline V gene encodes CDR1 MNHEY and CDR2 SVGAGI. Trimming shortened V by 2 bases and J by 0 bases, and 8 bases separated the two germline ends. Worth noting for this clone: As yet, its antigen is unknown.

Nominally healthy donors provided the samples, though records likely missed some immune exposures. With 60 Vbeta and 13 Jbeta primers, the PCR was carried out. Sequenced by immunoSEQ multiplex PCR; TCRdb stores in-frame clones only, minus some. The data show roughly 100,000 clones, with 83% seen just once and about 5.9% held by the top ten. V gene TRBV6-5 combines with J gene TRBJ2-1; D might be TRBD2 (6 bases). The source material was PBMCs. The clonotype originates from a man between 18 and 29 years old in good health and CMV-seronegative. The CDR3 DNA reads as TGTGCCAGCAGTTACGCGGGGAACTCCTACAATGAGCAGTTCTTC. Protein: CASSYAGNSYNEQFF.